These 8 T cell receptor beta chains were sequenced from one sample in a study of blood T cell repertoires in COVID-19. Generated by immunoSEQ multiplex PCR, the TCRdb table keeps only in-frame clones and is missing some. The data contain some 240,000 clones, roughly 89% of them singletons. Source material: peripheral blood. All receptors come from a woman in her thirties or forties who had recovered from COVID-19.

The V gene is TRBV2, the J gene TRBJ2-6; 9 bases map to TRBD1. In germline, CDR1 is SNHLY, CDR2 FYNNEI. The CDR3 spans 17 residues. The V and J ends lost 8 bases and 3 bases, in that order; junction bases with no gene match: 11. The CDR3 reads CASRWDRANLGANVLTF. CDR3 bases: TGTGCCAGCCGCTGGGACAGGGCTAACCTTGGGGCCAACGTCCTGACTTTC. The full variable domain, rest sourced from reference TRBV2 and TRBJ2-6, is EPEVTQTPSHQVTQMGQEVILRCVPISNHLYFYWYRQILGQKVEFLVSFYNNEISEKSEIFDDQFSVERPDGSNFTLKIRSTKLEDSAMYFCASRWDRANLGANVLTFGAGSRLTVL.

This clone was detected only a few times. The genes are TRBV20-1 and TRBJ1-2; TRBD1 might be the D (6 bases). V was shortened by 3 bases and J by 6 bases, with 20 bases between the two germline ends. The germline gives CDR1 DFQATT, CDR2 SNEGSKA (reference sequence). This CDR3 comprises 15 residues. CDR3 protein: CSASRPGARSDGYTF. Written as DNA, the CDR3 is TGCAGTGCTAGTAGGCCAGGGGCTCGTTCTGATGGCTACACCTTC.

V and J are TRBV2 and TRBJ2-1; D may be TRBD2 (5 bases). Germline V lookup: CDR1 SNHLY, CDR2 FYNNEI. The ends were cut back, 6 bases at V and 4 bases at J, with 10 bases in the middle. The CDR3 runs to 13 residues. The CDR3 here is CASSRWEYNEQFF. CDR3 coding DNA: TGTGCCAGCAGCCGCTGGGAGTACAATGAGCAGTTCTTC.

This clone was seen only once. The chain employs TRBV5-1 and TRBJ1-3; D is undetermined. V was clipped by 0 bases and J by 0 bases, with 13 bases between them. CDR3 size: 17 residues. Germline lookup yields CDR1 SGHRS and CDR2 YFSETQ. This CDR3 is CASSLDGRSSSGNTIYF. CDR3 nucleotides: TGCGCCAGCAGCTTGGATGGCAGGTCGAGCTCTGGAAACACCATATATTTT.

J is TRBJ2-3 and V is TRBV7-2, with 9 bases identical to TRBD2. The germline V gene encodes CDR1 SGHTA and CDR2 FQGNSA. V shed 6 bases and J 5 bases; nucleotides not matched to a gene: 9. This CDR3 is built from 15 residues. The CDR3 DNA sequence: TGTGCCAGCAGTCAGAGCGGGGGGAGGGGAGATACGCAGTATTTT. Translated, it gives CASSQSGGRGDTQYF.

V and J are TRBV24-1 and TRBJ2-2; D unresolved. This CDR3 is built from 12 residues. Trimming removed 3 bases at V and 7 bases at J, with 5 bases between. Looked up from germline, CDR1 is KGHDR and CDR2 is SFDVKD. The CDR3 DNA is TGTGCCACCAGTGATACAATCGGGGAGCTGTTTTTT. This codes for CATSDTIGELFF.

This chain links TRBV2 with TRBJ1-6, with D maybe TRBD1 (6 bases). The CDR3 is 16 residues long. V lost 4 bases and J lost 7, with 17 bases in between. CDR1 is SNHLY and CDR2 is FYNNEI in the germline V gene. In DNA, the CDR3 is TGTGCCAGCAGTGTGATAAGGGGGGGTGGGAATTCACCCCTCCACTTT. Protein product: CASSVIRGGGNSPLHF. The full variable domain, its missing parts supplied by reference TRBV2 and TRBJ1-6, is EPEVTQTPSHQVTQMGQEVILRCVPISNHLYFYWYRQILGQKVEFLVSFYNNEISEKSEIFDDQFSVERPDGSNFTLKIRSTKLEDSAMYFCASSVIRGGGNSPLHFGNGTRLTVT.

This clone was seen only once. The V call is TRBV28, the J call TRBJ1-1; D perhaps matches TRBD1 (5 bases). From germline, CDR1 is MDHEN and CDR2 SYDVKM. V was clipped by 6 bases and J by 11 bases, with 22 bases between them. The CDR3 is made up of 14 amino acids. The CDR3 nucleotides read TGTGCCAGCAGCTCCCCGGGACTTTTAAAGGGGGCTTTCTTT. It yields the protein CASSSPGLLKGAFF.